What follows describes a single TCR beta chain. Its antigen is not identified. The data were obtained in a study of graft-versus-host responses after intestinal transplantation. The assay was immunoSEQ multiplex PCR, and TCRdb's table has in-frame clones only and misses some. This sample has about 120,000 clones, with less than 95% found just once. This clonotype was sampled from a human donor who received an intestinal transplant. Material: unstimulated CD4+ T cells sorted from spleen or lymph node cells, obtained before intestinal transplant.

The CDR3 loop is CASSLFFGSGQGANEQFF. The CDR3 DNA follows: TGTGCCAGCAGTTTATTCTTTGGGTCGGGACAGGGTGCCAATGAGCAGTTCTTC. The genes are TRBV27 and TRBJ2-1, with TRBD1 matching 9 bases. CDR1 MNHEY and CDR2 SMNVEV come from the germline V gene (reference sequence). Losses at the gene ends were 1 base for V and 6 bases for J; bases not matched to a gene: 13. The length of the CDR3 is 18 residues.